These 26 T cell receptor beta chains originate from one sample sequenced in a study of blood T cell repertoires in COVID-19. Clones were read by immunoSEQ multiplex PCR, and TCRdb kept only the in-frame ones, dropping some. The sample comprises over 120,000 clones, about 80% of which are singletons, and approximately 9.1% rests with the top ten. Sequenced material: PBMCs or T cells enriched from blood (not recorded which). These receptors originate from a man between 50 and 59 years old who had recovered from COVID-19.

The rearrangement joins TRBV5-6 to TRBJ1-1, with TRBD1 as a possible D gene (6 bases). The V gene lost 0 bases and the J gene lost 1 base, with 7 bases spanning the gap. The CDR3 loop spans 14 amino acids. CDR1 is SGHDT, CDR2 YYEEEE, per germline. DNA for the CDR3: TGTGCCAGCAGCTTGGTAGGGGGGAACACTGAAGCTTTCTTT. Amino acid sequence: CASSLVGGNTEAFF. The full variable domain, completed using reference TRBV5-6 and TRBJ1-1, is DAGVTQSPTHLIKTRGQQVTLRCSPKSGHDTVSWYQQALGQGPQFIFQYYEEEERQRGNFPDRFSGHQFPNYSSELNVNALLLGDSALYLCASSLVGGNTEAFFGQGTRLTVV.

The chain combines TRBV29-1 with TRBJ1-3; the match to TRBD1 covers 7 bases. J was trimmed by 2 bases and V by 4 bases; bases with no gene match: 5. CDR1 SQVTM and CDR2 ANQGSEA come from the germline V gene. The CDR3 spans 14 residues. The CDR3 loop reads CSVVGTVTGNTIYF. The CDR3 coding sequence is TGCAGCGTTGTGGGGACAGTAACTGGAAACACCATATATTTT. The full variable domain, completed using reference TRBV29-1 and TRBJ1-3, is SAVISQKPSRDICQRGTSLTIQCQVDSQVTMMFWYRQQPGQSLTLIATANQGSEATYESGFVIDKFPISRPNLTFSTLTVSNMSPEDSSIYLCSVVGTVTGNTIYFGEGSWLTVV.

This rearrangement joins TRBV18 to TRBJ2-2; D is perhaps TRBD1 (5 bases). The ends were cut back, 0 bases at V and 6 bases at J, with 5 bases in the middle. The CDR3 runs to 13 residues. Germline V gives CDR1 KGHSH, CDR2 LQKENI. CDR3 coding DNA: TGTGCCAGCTCACCACCAGGGGCCGGGGAGCTGTTTTTT. It codes for CASSPPGAGELFF.

The chain uses TRBV28 and TRBJ1-1, with D possibly matching TRBD1 (5 bases). The CDR3 sequence is 14 residues long. V shed 2 bases and J shed 5 bases, with 12 bases lying between them. CDR1 and CDR2 from the germline V gene are MDHEN and SYDVKM. DNA of the CDR3: TGTGCCAGCAGTTTAGTTGGGGGGGGTACTGAAGCTTTCTTT. It translates to CASSLVGGGTEAFF.

The chain carries TRBV28 and TRBJ2-2; D is possibly TRBD2 (6 bases). The CDR3 totals 16 residues. Trimming removed 1 base at V and 3 bases at J, with 12 bases between. CDR1 is MDHEN, CDR2 SYDVKM, per germline. CDR3 in DNA: TGTGCCAGCAGTTTATTCGGGGGACGGCACACCGGGGAGCTGTTTTTT. Amino acids: CASSLFGGRHTGELFF. Variable domain in full (rest from reference TRBV28 and TRBJ2-2): DVKVTQSSRYLVKRTGEKVFLECVQDMDHENMFWYRQDPGLGLRLIYFSYDVKMKEKGDIPEGYSVSREKKERFSLILESASTNQTSMYLCASSLFGGRHTGELFFGEGSRLTVL.

This rearrangement joins TRBV7-3 to TRBJ2-3, with D perhaps matching TRBD2 (5 bases). The V end was cut by 3 bases, the J end by 5 bases, with 9 bases between. The CDR3 consists of 13 residues. Germline CDR1 is SGHTA and CDR2 is FQGTGA. The CDR3 protein is CASSFGEGDTQYF. In DNA form, the CDR3 reads TGTGCCAGCAGCTTCGGGGAAGGAGATACGCAGTATTTT.

This clone was seen only a few times. The J gene is TRBJ1-6, the V gene TRBV6-6; D gene uncertain. CDR3 size: 16 residues. In germline, CDR1 is MNHNY, CDR2 SVGAGI (reference sequence). V dropped 5 bases and J dropped 0 bases, with 11 bases sitting between them. CDR3 amino acids: CASSPRSSSYNSPLHF. The CDR3 bases are TGTGCCAGCAGTCCGAGGTCGAGCTCCTATAATTCACCCCTCCACTTT.

This clone appeared once. The chain has TRBV5-5 and TRBJ2-7; 9 nucleotides line up with TRBD1. The CDR3 extends over 14 amino acids. Germline V lookup: CDR1 SGHKS, CDR2 YYEKEE (reference sequence). Trimming cost V 2 bases and J 3 bases; bases outside gene matches: 3. The CDR3 region has the DNA TGTGCCAGCAGCTTAGACAGGGGGGTCTACGAGCAGTACTTC. Encoded protein: CASSLDRGVYEQYF.

DNA of the CDR3: TGTGCCAGCAGCATGCTAGGCGGGGGGGCCCATGAGCAGTTCTTC. It translates to CASSMLGGGAHEQFF. The chain is built from TRBV7-3 and TRBJ2-1, with 9 bases that match TRBD2. The CDR3 is 15 amino acids. Losses at the gene ends were 5 bases for V and 8 bases for J; bases not matched to a gene: 10. Germline loops: CDR1 SGHTA, CDR2 FQGTGA.

V gene TRBV7-9 combines with J gene TRBJ2-7; no clear D gene. CDR3 length: 15 residues. Germline V gives CDR1 SEHNR, CDR2 FQNEAQ (reference sequence). The V end was cut by 0 bases, the J end by 6 bases, with 15 bases between. CDR3 in amino acids: CASSLAGGHPGEQYF. DNA for the CDR3: TGTGCCAGCAGCTTAGCAGGCGGCCATCCGGGCGAGCAGTACTTC.

The CDR3 loop is CASSGYRPGGGAGETQYF. Here the CDR3 DNA reads TGTGCCAGTAGTGGATATCGACCTGGGGGGGGCGCAGGAGAGACCCAGTACTTC. The V call is TRBV19, the J call TRBJ2-5; D may be TRBD2 (7 bases). Germline V lookup: CDR1 LNHDA, CDR2 SQIVND (reference sequence). The CDR3 contains 18 residues. Between the trimmed V and J ends, which lost 5 bases and 4 bases, there was a span of 26 bases.

The V gene is TRBV19, the J gene TRBJ1-6, with D perhaps TRBD1 (6 bases). The CDR3 extends over 15 amino acids. Trimming shortened V by 8 bases and J by 9 bases, and 20 bases separated the two germline ends. Germline CDR1 reads LNHDA; CDR2 reads SQIVND (reference sequence). CDR3: CASGNRAQWGSPLHF. CDR3 bases: TGTGCCAGTGGTAACAGGGCTCAGTGGGGTTCACCCCTCCACTTT.

The chain is built from TRBV5-4 and TRBJ2-7; TRBD2 agrees at 8 bases. Unmatched junction bases numbered 4, after V lost 0 bases and J lost 2 bases. The germline CDR1 and CDR2 sequences are SGHNT and YYREEE (reference sequence). The CDR3 is 15 amino acids. CDR3 sequence reads: CASSLATGGPYEQYF. The CDR3 DNA is TGTGCCAGCAGCTTGGCCACGGGGGGGCCCTACGAGCAGTACTTC. Combining the CDR3 with reference TRBV5-4 and TRBJ2-7 gives the whole variable domain ETGVTQSPTHLIKTRGQQVTLRCSSQSGHNTVSWYQQALGQGPQFIFQYYREEENGRGNFPPRFSGLQFPNYSSELNVNALELDDSALYLCASSLATGGPYEQYFGPGTRLTVT.

The gene calls are TRBV6-5 and TRBJ1-2, with D possibly being TRBD1 (6 bases). The CDR3 loop spans 15 amino acids. CDR1 MNHEY and CDR2 SVGAGI come from the germline V gene. V was pared by 2 bases and J by 4 bases, with 14 bases between. The CDR3 spells CASSYGTTGTYGYTF. The CDR3 nucleotides are TGTGCCAGCAGTTACGGTACTACAGGGACCTATGGCTACACCTTC.

The rearrangement links TRBV7-2 to TRBJ1-6, with 7 positions matching TRBD1. Germline-derived CDR1 and CDR2 are SGHTA and FQGNSA. The CDR3 extends over 14 amino acids. V lost 5 bases, J lost 6 bases, and 4 bases stayed unmatched. Written as DNA, the CDR3 is TGTGCCAGCAGCCGGGACAGTGTTAATTCACCCCTCCACTTT. It translates to CASSRDSVNSPLHF.

The genes are TRBV7-3 and TRBJ1-3; D gene ambiguous. The V gene's germline CDR1 is SGHTA and CDR2 FQGTGA. The CDR3 is 15 residues long. V lost 2 bases and J 1 base, leaving 9 bases between the germline ends. The CDR3, as DNA: TGTGCCAGCAGCTTAGGCGGGAATTCTGGAAACACCATATATTTT. The encoded protein is CASSLGGNSGNTIYF.

The CDR3 loop reads CARGTGVENTIYF. The CDR3 coding sequence is TGTGCCAGGGGGACAGGGGTAGAAAACACCATATATTTT. The V call is TRBV28, the J call TRBJ1-3; 10 bases match TRBD1. V shed 9 bases, J shed 6 bases, and the junction held 5 bases outside the gene matches. This CDR3 is 13 amino acids long. Germline CDR1 MDHEN, CDR2 SYDVKM.

The V gene is TRBV2, the J gene TRBJ1-5, with 8 bases fitting TRBD1. Germline loops: CDR1 SNHLY, CDR2 FYNNEI. J was trimmed by 6 bases and V by 6 bases; bases with no gene match: 7. The CDR3 covers 14 residues. CDR3 bases: TGTGCCAGCAGAGGACAGGGAGGGAGTCAGCCCCAGCATTTT. Residues: CASRGQGGSQPQHF.

Note on this clone: Other DNA sequences in this specimen translate into the identical CDR3. The J gene is TRBJ1-1, the V gene TRBV28; D possibly corresponds to TRBD1 (5 bases). The CDR3 contains 14 residues. Germline V lookup: CDR1 MDHEN, CDR2 SYDVKM. V was pared by 3 bases and J by 2 bases, with 10 bases between. Here the CDR3 reads CASSFSQGNTEAFF. For the CDR3, the DNA is TGTGCCAGCAGTTTTTCTCAGGGCAACACTGAAGCTTTCTTT.

The V call is TRBV5-1, the J call TRBJ2-1; TRBD1 matches at 8 bases. Germline assignment: CDR1 SGHRS and CDR2 YFSETQ. The CDR3 length is 14 residues. The ends lost 1 base at V and 9 bases at J; junction bases unmatched: 6. CDR3 region: CASSLIQGAGEQFF. CDR3 DNA: TGCGCCAGCAGCTTGATTCAGGGGGCCGGTGAGCAGTTCTTC.

The chain uses TRBV27 and TRBJ2-3; 8 nucleotides align to TRBD1. Looked up from germline, CDR1 is MNHEY and CDR2 is SMNVEV (reference sequence). J lost 3 bases, V lost 2 bases, and 7 bases had no gene match. CDR3 length: 16 residues. DNA of the CDR3: TGTGCCAGCAGTTTACTGGGACAGGCTTTTACAGATACGCAGTATTTT. It translates to CASSLLGQAFTDTQYF.

This clone was observed once. CDR3 DNA: TGTGCCACCTATGGCGGGGGAACCTACGAGCAGTACTTC. Amino acids: CATYGGGTYEQYF. The rearrangement links TRBV28 to TRBJ2-7, with TRBD2 matching over 7 bases. Germline CDR1 is MDHEN and CDR2 is SYDVKM. Trimming took 10 bases from V and 2 from J; bases not matched to a gene: 8. CDR3 length: 13 residues.

The chain is built from TRBV28 and TRBJ1-5, with a possible D match to TRBD1 (5 bases). The germline CDR1 and CDR2 sequences are MDHEN and SYDVKM. Trimming took off 8 bases at V and 3 bases at J, with 11 bases between the two ends. The CDR3 contains 13 residues. The CDR3 protein is CASAGGVNQPQHF. The CDR3 bases are TGTGCCAGCGCCGGGGGGGTCAATCAGCCCCAGCATTTT.

This rearrangement joins TRBV7-2 to TRBJ1-6; 7 nucleotides align to TRBD1. Germline V gives CDR1 SGHTA, CDR2 FQGNSA. J lost 0 bases, V lost 2 bases, and 10 bases had no gene match. The CDR3 loop spans 19 amino acids. The CDR3 DNA reads as TGTGCCAGCAGCTTATGGCCCCTCGACAGGGCCTCCTATAATTCACCCCTCCACTTT. The encoded protein is CASSLWPLDRASYNSPLHF.

V and J are TRBV7-2 and TRBJ1-5, with D possibly matching TRBD1 (5 bases). The CDR3 loop spans 15 amino acids. Germline loops: CDR1 SGHTA, CDR2 FQGNSA. Deletions cut 0 bases from V and 4 bases from J, with 10 bases between. As DNA, the CDR3 is TGTGCCAGCAGCTTAGCCAGGGCACTGAATCAGCCCCAGCATTTT. Protein product: CASSLARALNQPQHF.

The CDR3 reads CASKPGDSYEQYF. CDR3 DNA sequence: TGTGCCAGCAAACCGGGGGACTCCTACGAGCAGTACTTC. The chain uses TRBV5-4 and TRBJ2-7; TRBD2 is a possible D gene (6 bases). Germline V gene sequence: CDR1 SGHNT, CDR2 YYREEE (reference sequence). The V end lost 6 bases, the J end lost 0 bases, and 10 bases lay between the germline ends. CDR3 size: 13 residues.